What follows are 9 T cell receptor beta chains derived from one specimen sequenced in a study of control samples from healthy donors and cancer patients. TCRdb keeps only in-frame clones here, not all; method: immunoSEQ multiplex PCR. The table has tens of thousands of clones, 65% to 90% seen once. The sample was blood. The receptors were gathered from a man aged 40-50 years in good health.

The chain employs TRBV5-6 and TRBJ1-1; tentative D call: TRBD1 (5 bases). CDR3 length equals 15 residues. The V gene lost 4 bases and the J gene lost 0 bases, with 13 bases spanning the gap. CDR1 SGHDT and CDR2 YYEEEE come from the germline V gene. The CDR3 DNA is TGTGCCAGCAGCCCGTTGGGGCAATTGAACACTGAAGCTTTCTTT. Its protein is CASSPLGQLNTEAFF. Full variable domain (outside the CDR3, taken from reference TRBV5-6 and TRBJ1-1): DAGVTQSPTHLIKTRGQQVTLRCSPKSGHDTVSWYQQALGQGPQFIFQYYEEEERQRGNFPDRFSGHQFPNYSSELNVNALLLGDSALYLCASSPLGQLNTEAFFGQGTRLTVV.

The V call is TRBV5-6, the J call TRBJ2-2, with D unclear. Trimming cost V 4 bases and J 0 bases, with 10 bases left between them. Looked up from germline, CDR1 is SGHDT and CDR2 is YYEEEE. This CDR3 region has 15 residues. The CDR3 DNA reads as TGTGCCAGCAGCCGCATGGGATCGAACACCGGGGAGCTGTTTTTT. This sequence encodes CASSRMGSNTGELFF. Full variable domain (missing parts from reference TRBV5-6 and TRBJ2-2): DAGVTQSPTHLIKTRGQQVTLRCSPKSGHDTVSWYQQALGQGPQFIFQYYEEEERQRGNFPDRFSGHQFPNYSSELNVNALLLGDSALYLCASSRMGSNTGELFFGEGSRLTVL.

The chain is built from TRBV7-3 and TRBJ2-2; maybe TRBD1 (5 bases). CDR3 length: 15 residues. V was cut by 4 bases and J by 3 bases, with 12 bases left in between. Germline loops: CDR1 SGHTA, CDR2 FQGTGA. The CDR3 protein is CASSSQVQDTGELFF. CDR3 DNA sequence: TGTGCCAGCAGCTCACAGGTTCAGGACACCGGGGAGCTGTTTTTT.

The chain links TRBV19 to TRBJ2-7, with 7 bases that match TRBD1. There are 15 residues in the CDR3. Germline assignment: CDR1 LNHDA and CDR2 SQIVND (reference sequence). V gave up 1 base and J gave up 4 bases; unmatched junction bases: 7. This CDR3 reads CASSIGGQAPYEQYF. The CDR3 DNA reads TGTGCCAGTAGTATAGGTGGACAGGCCCCATACGAGCAGTACTTC.

The rearrangement uses TRBV12-3 or TRBV12-4 and TRBJ2-1; D remains unclear. The CDR3 is made up of 12 amino acids. Trimming stripped 7 bases from V and 10 bases from J, with 14 bases between. In DNA form, the CDR3 reads TGTGCCAGCACGGAAGGGCTACACGAGCAGTTCTTC. It encodes CASTEGLHEQFF.

The chain is built from TRBV27 and TRBJ1-1; no clear D gene. V shed 6 bases and J shed 4 bases, with 9 bases lying between them. The CDR3 spans 12 residues. CDR1 and CDR2 (germline): MNHEY, SMNVEV (reference sequence). This CDR3 reads CASRRGITEAFF. The CDR3 DNA reads as TGTGCCAGCAGACGGGGTATCACTGAAGCTTTCTTT.

V usage is TRBV2 and J usage is TRBJ1-2, with 7 bases aligning to TRBD1. CDR3 length equals 13 residues. The junction had 10 bases not matched to a gene; V was cut back by 7 bases and J by 8 bases. The germline V gene has CDR1 SNHLY and CDR2 FYNNEI. This CDR3 is CASTQGVLDGYTF. The CDR3 DNA reads as TGTGCCAGCACCCAGGGGGTGCTTGACGGCTACACCTTC.

This sequence joins TRBV7-8 and TRBJ2-5, with 10 bases lining up with TRBD1. The germline V gene has CDR1 SGHVS and CDR2 FQNEAQ. V gave up 5 bases and J gave up 3 bases; unmatched junction bases: 12. This CDR3 contains 17 residues. The CDR3: CASSPGAGQGIEETQYF. CDR3 nucleotides: TGTGCCAGCAGCCCGGGAGCGGGACAGGGGATTGAAGAGACCCAGTACTTC. Full variable domain (remainder filled in from reference TRBV7-8 and TRBJ2-5): GAGVSQSPRYKVAKRGQDVALRCDPISGHVSLFWYQQALGQGPEFLTYFQNEAQLDKSGLPSDRFFAERPEGSVSTLKIQRTQQEDSAVYLCASSPGAGQGIEETQYFGPGTRLLVL.

The chain recombines TRBV5-1 with TRBJ2-1, with 9 bases aligning to TRBD1. Germline CDR1 and CDR2: SGHRS and YFSETQ. Germline trimming cut 4 bases from V and 7 bases from J; bases unmatched to any gene: 9. The CDR3 extends over 15 amino acids. CDR3 sequence: CASSVTGTGHNEQFF. CDR3 coding DNA: TGCGCCAGCAGCGTAACCGGGACAGGGCATAATGAGCAGTTCTTC.